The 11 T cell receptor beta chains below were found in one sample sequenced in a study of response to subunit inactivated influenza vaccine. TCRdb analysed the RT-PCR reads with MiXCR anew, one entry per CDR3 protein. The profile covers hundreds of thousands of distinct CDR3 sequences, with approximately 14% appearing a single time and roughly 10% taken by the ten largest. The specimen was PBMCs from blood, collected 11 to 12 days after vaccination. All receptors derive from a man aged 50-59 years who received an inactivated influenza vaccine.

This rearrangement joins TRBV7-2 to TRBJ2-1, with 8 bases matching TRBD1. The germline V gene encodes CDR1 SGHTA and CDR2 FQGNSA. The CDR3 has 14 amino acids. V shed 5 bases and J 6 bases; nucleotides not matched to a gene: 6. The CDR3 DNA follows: TGTGCCAGCAGCCTCACACAGGGGGTCAATGAGCAGTTCTTC. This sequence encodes CASSLTQGVNEQFF.

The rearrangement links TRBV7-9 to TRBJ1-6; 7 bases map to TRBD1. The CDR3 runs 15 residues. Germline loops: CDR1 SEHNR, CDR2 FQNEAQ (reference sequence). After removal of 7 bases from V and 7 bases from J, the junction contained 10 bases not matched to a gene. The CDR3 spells CASISGQGVNSPLHF. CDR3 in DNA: TGTGCCAGCATATCGGGGCAGGGGGTGAATTCACCCCTCCACTTT.

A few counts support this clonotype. The CDR3 protein is CATLETGPSSYNEQFF. CDR3 in DNA: TGTGCCACCTTAGAAACTGGCCCTAGCTCCTACAATGAGCAGTTCTTC. The rearrangement joins TRBV10-3 to TRBJ2-1; D call uncertain. The CDR3 consists of 16 residues. Germline loops: CDR1 ENHRY, CDR2 SYGVKD. V was cut by 10 bases and J by 0 bases, with 19 bases left in between.

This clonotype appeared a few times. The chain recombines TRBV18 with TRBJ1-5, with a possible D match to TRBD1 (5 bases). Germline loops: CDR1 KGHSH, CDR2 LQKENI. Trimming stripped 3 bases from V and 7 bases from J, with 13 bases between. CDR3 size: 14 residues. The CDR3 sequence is CASSPGGGGQPQHF. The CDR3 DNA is TGTGCCAGCTCACCGGGGGGAGGAGGCCAGCCCCAGCATTTT.

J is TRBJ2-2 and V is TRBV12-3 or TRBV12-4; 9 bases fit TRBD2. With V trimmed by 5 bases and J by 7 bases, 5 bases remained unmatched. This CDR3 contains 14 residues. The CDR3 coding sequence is TGTGCCAGCAGTCTAAGCGGGGGGAACGGGGAGCTGTTTTTT. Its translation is CASSLSGGNGELFF.

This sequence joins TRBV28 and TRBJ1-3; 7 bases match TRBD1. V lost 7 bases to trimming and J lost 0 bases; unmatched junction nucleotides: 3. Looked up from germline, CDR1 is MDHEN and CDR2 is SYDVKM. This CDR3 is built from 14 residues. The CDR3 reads CASNPGGSGNTIYF. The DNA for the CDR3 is TGTGCCAGCAACCCAGGGGGCTCTGGAAACACCATATATTTT.

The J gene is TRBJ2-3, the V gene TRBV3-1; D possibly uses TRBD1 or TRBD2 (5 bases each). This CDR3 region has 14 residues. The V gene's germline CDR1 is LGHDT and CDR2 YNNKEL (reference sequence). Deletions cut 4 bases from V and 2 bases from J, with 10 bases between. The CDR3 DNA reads TGTGCCAGCAGCCCCCGGGACCTCACAGATACGCAGTATTTT. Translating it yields CASSPRDLTDTQYF.

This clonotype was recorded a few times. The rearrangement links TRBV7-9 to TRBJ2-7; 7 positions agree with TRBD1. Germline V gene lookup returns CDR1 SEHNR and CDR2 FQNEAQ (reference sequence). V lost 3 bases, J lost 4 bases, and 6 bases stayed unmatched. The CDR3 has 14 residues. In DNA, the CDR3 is TGTGCCAGCAGCTTCGGGGACAGACCTTACGAGCAGTACTTC. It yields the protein CASSFGDRPYEQYF.

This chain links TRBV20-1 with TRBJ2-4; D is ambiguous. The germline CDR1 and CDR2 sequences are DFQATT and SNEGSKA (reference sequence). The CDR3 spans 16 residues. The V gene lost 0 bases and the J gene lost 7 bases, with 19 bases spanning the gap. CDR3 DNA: TGCAGTGCTAGAGATAGGATGGACCGGCCCGTCAACATTCAGTACTTC. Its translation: CSARDRMDRPVNIQYF.

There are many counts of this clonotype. DNA of the CDR3: TGTGCCAGCAGTTTGGAACTAGCGGGAGCCTACGAGCAGTACTTC. Translating gives CASSLELAGAYEQYF. The V and J genes are TRBV28 and TRBJ2-7, with TRBD2 matching 11 bases. The CDR3 consists of 15 residues. CDR1 is MDHEN, CDR2 SYDVKM, per germline. The trim removed 3 bases at V and 2 bases at J, leaving 3 bases unmatched.

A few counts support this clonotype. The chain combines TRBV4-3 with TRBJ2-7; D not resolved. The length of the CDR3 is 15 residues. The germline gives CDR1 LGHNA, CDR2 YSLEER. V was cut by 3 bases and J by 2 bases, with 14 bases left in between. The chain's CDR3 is CASSQDPRAAYEQYF. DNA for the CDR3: TGCGCCAGCAGCCAGGATCCCCGGGCCGCCTACGAGCAGTACTTC.